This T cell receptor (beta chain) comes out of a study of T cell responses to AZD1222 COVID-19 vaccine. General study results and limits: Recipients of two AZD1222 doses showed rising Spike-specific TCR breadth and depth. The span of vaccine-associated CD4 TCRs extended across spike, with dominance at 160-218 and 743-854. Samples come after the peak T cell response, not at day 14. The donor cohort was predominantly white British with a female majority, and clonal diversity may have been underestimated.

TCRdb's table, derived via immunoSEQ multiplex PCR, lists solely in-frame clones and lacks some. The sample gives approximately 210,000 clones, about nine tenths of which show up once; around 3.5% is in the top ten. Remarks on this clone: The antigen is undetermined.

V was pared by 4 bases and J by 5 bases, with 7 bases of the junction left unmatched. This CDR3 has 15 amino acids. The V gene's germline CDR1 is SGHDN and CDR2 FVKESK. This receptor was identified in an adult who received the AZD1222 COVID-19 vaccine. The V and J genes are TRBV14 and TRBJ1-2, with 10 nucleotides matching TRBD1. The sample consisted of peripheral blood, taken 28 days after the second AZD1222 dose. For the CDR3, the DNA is TGTGCCAGCAGCCCAGGGACAGGGGCTTCTTATGGCTACACCTTC. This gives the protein CASSPGTGASYGYTF.